These 21 T cell receptor beta chains were all obtained from the same sample, sequenced in a study of shared T cell receptors in the human thymus. The data were produced by immunoSEQ multiplex PCR, yet TCRdb's version contains in-frame clones alone and is incomplete. The table has almost 550,000 clones, around three quarters seen once. This same sample was also taken into another study, of human thymus T cells.

Source material: thymocytes. These receptors came from a boy in the first two years of life with a congenital heart defect.

The chain employs TRBV30 and TRBJ1-1; D remains ambiguous. The ends were cut back, 3 bases at V and 8 bases at J, with 13 bases in the middle. Germline V gene sequence: CDR1 GTSNPN, CDR2 SVGIG (reference sequence). CDR3 length: 12 amino acids. The CDR3 DNA reads TGTGCCTGGAGCCCCCCACGGAGGGAAGCTTTCTTT. This encodes CAWSPPRREAFF. Full variable domain (remainder filled in from reference TRBV30 and TRBJ1-1): SQTIHQWPATLVQPVGSPLSLECTVEGTSNPNLYWYRQAAGRGLQLLFYSVGIGQISSEVPQNLSASRPQDRQFILSSKKLLLSDSGFYLCAWSPPRREAFFGQGTRLTVV.

The chain carries TRBV6-5 and TRBJ2-1; 10 bases are shared with TRBD2. The V segment lost 5 bases and the J segment 9 bases; nucleotides outside the gene matches: 10. The germline CDR1 and CDR2 sequences are MNHEY and SVGAGI. CDR3 length: 15 residues. The CDR3 DNA reads TGTGCCAGCAGTCCCGAGCGGGAGGGTGACGGTGAGCAGTTCTTC. This translates into CASSPEREGDGEQFF.

The rearrangement uses TRBV4-1 and TRBJ2-2; no definite D call. The CDR3 length is 15 residues. The germline V and J ends were trimmed by 4 bases and 4 bases, with 13 bases remaining between them. CDR1 and CDR2 (germline): MGHRA, YSYEKL. Here the CDR3 reads CASSPFTRGTGELFF. The CDR3 nucleotides are TGCGCCAGCAGCCCCTTTACCAGAGGCACCGGGGAGCTGTTTTTT.

This clone appeared a few times. The chain is built from TRBV19 and TRBJ2-2; the match to TRBD1 covers 9 bases. V was clipped by 8 bases and J by 7 bases; unmatched bases: 11. The length of the CDR3 is 15 residues. Germline loops: CDR1 LNHDA, CDR2 SQIVND (reference sequence). CDR3 sequence (DNA): TGTGCCAGTGGGAGGGACAGGGAATTCGTCGGGGAGCTGTTTTTT. Translated, it gives CASGRDREFVGELFF. The full variable domain, in which reference TRBV19 and TRBJ2-2 provide the parts outside the CDR3, is DGGITQSPKYLFRKEGQNVTLSCEQNLNHDAMYWYRQDPGQGLRLIYYSQIVNDFQKGDIAEGYSVSREKKESFPLTVTSAQKNPTAFYLCASGRDREFVGELFFGEGSRLTVL.

The chain recombines TRBV6-6 with TRBJ1-4, with 7 bases lining up with TRBD1. The CDR3 totals 13 residues. Germline V gene sequence: CDR1 MNHNY, CDR2 SVGAGI (reference sequence). V was pared by 11 bases and J by 5 bases, with 8 bases of the junction left unmatched. This CDR3 reads CAGQDRVNEKLFF. The CDR3 coding sequence is TGTGCCGGGCAAGACAGGGTCAATGAAAAACTGTTTTTT.

This clone came up a few times. The chain joins TRBV30 to TRBJ1-3, with D unresolved. The CDR3 loop spans 13 amino acids. CDR1 and CDR2 (germline): GTSNPN, SVGIG (reference sequence). The V and J ends lost 2 bases and 7 bases respectively, with 12 bases between them. The chain's CDR3 is CAWSLGVSNTIYF. CDR3 nucleotides: TGTGCCTGGAGTCTCGGGGTATCCAACACCATATATTTT.

This clone was observed a single time. This chain joins TRBV6-5 and TRBJ2-7; 7 positions agree with TRBD1. Trimming at V came to 2 bases and at J to 1 base, leaving 5 bases not matched to a gene. The CDR3 runs to 15 residues. CDR1 is MNHEY, CDR2 SVGAGI, per germline. CDR3 loop: CASSYPTGQSYEQYF. CDR3 coding DNA: TGTGCCAGCAGTTACCCTACGGGACAGTCCTACGAGCAGTACTTC.

This clone was observed a handful of times. V is TRBV28 and J is TRBJ2-3; the match to TRBD2 covers 11 bases. V shed 5 bases, J shed 4 bases, and the junction held 11 bases outside the gene matches. The CDR3 loop spans 17 amino acids. Looked up from germline, CDR1 is MDHEN and CDR2 is SYDVKM. This chain's CDR3 is CASSPSGRILAADTQYF. The CDR3 DNA reads TGTGCCAGCAGTCCTAGCGGGAGGATCCTAGCCGCAGATACGCAGTATTTT. The full variable domain, its missing parts supplied by reference TRBV28 and TRBJ2-3, is DVKVTQSSRYLVKRTGEKVFLECVQDMDHENMFWYRQDPGLGLRLIYFSYDVKMKEKGDIPEGYSVSREKKERFSLILESASTNQTSMYLCASSPSGRILAADTQYFGPGTRLTVL.

The chain couples TRBV6-6 to TRBJ1-2, with D possibly matching TRBD1 (6 bases). Germline V lookup: CDR1 MNHNY, CDR2 SVGAGI (reference sequence). The V and J ends lost 7 bases and 6 bases respectively, with 18 bases between them. The CDR3 is made up of 14 amino acids. CDR3 sequence: CASTQGYEVDGYTF. CDR3 bases: TGTGCCAGCACACAGGGTTACGAGGTGGATGGCTACACCTTC.

Written as DNA, the CDR3 is TGTGCCAGCAGCCACGTTGTACAGCGGGGCCGCTCCTACGAGCAGTACTTC. Its protein is CASSHVVQRGRSYEQYF. V is TRBV5-8 and J is TRBJ2-7; 7 nucleotides agree with TRBD2. The CDR3 loop spans 17 amino acids. In germline, CDR1 is SGHTS, CDR2 YDEGEE. The trim removed 4 bases at V and 0 bases at J, leaving 13 bases unmatched.

This sequence joins TRBV5-6 and TRBJ2-3, with 9 bases matching TRBD1. CDR3 length equals 16 residues. Unmatched junction bases numbered 2, after V lost 0 bases and J lost 0 bases. Germline V lookup: CDR1 SGHDT, CDR2 YYEEEE. The CDR3 sequence is CASSLAGTGSTDTQYF. The CDR3 bases are TGTGCCAGCAGCTTGGCCGGGACAGGGAGCACAGATACGCAGTATTTT.

The J gene is TRBJ2-4, the V gene TRBV4-3; a possible D gene is TRBD1 (6 bases). Germline V gene lookup returns CDR1 LGHNA and CDR2 YSLEER. V shed 1 base and J shed 3 bases, with 10 bases lying between them. The CDR3 covers 15 residues. CDR3 nucleotide sequence: TGCGCCAGCAGCCAAGCCGGCAGGGGCAAAAACATTCAGTACTTC. This sequence encodes CASSQAGRGKNIQYF.

This clone was detected only a few times. The chain joins TRBV19 to TRBJ2-7, with TRBD2 identical over 7 bases. Germline CDR1 LNHDA, CDR2 SQIVND (reference sequence). V shed 3 bases, J shed 4 bases, and the junction held 9 bases outside the gene matches. This CDR3 has 15 amino acids. CDR3 protein: CASSIVVGGVYEQYF. The DNA of the CDR3 is TGTGCCAGTAGTATCGTCGTGGGGGGGGTTTACGAGCAGTACTTC. Complete variable domain (other parts from reference TRBV19 and TRBJ2-7): DGGITQSPKYLFRKEGQNVTLSCEQNLNHDAMYWYRQDPGQGLRLIYYSQIVNDFQKGDIAEGYSVSREKKESFPLTVTSAQKNPTAFYLCASSIVVGGVYEQYFGPGTRLTVT.

This clone showed up just once. The genes are TRBV14 and TRBJ2-3; 7 bases are a match to TRBD2. The CDR3 length is 17 residues. CDR1 is SGHDN and CDR2 is FVKESK in the germline V gene. The V gene end was trimmed by 6 bases and the J gene end by 2 bases; junction bases not matched to a gene: 14. The CDR3 DNA sequence: TGTGCCAGCAGAAACGGGGAGGGAACACCACTCACAGATACGCAGTATTTT. This translates into CASRNGEGTPLTDTQYF. The whole variable domain, remainder taken from reference TRBV14 and TRBJ2-3, is EAGVTQFPSHSVIEKGQTVTLRCDPISGHDNLYWYRRVMGKEIKFLLHFVKESKQDESGMPNNRFLAERTGGTYSTLKVQPAELEDSGVYFCASRNGEGTPLTDTQYFGPGTRLTVL.

V is TRBV5-4 and J is TRBJ2-7, with TRBD1 matching 7 bases. J lost 3 bases, V lost 2 bases, and 17 bases had no gene match. Germline V lookup: CDR1 SGHNT, CDR2 YYREEE (reference sequence). The CDR3 runs to 18 residues. The CDR3 DNA reads TGTGCCAGCAGCTTAACACCCGGGACAGCCAGGAGGATCTACGAGCAGTACTTC. It encodes CASSLTPGTARRIYEQYF.

This clone was observed a single time. V usage is TRBV10-1 and J usage is TRBJ2-1, with 8 bases identical to TRBD2. The CDR3 has 18 amino acids. CDR1 WNHNN and CDR2 SYGVQD come from the germline V gene (reference sequence). The V segment lost 3 bases and the J segment 7 bases; nucleotides outside the gene matches: 17. The CDR3 DNA reads as TGCGCCAGCAGTGAAGGCCCTCTCCGGGAGGGCCCTTTGAATGAGCAGTTCTTC. Translated, it gives CASSEGPLREGPLNEQFF.

This sequence joins TRBV27 and TRBJ1-2; 9 nucleotides agree with TRBD1. The V gene end was trimmed by 5 bases and the J gene end by 3 bases; junction bases not matched to a gene: 13. The CDR3 covers 17 residues. Germline loops: CDR1 MNHEY, CDR2 SMNVEV (reference sequence). Here the CDR3 DNA reads TGTGCCAGCAGTCTAATACGGACAGGGGAAATTTACTATGGCTACACCTTC. Protein: CASSLIRTGEIYYGYTF.

The V and J genes are TRBV4-3 and TRBJ2-2, with 9 nucleotides matching TRBD1. J was trimmed by 6 bases and V by 0 bases; bases with no gene match: 17. The germline CDR1 and CDR2 sequences are LGHNA and YSLEER. This CDR3 contains 20 residues. The CDR3 nucleotides read TGCGCCAGCAGCCAAGATTTCGGCGAGGTGCGGACAGGGGATCCCGGGGAGCTGTTTTTT. It translates to CASSQDFGEVRTGDPGELFF.

The J gene is TRBJ2-7, the V gene TRBV27; tentative D call: TRBD2 (6 bases). The CDR3 is 14 residues long. The V gene lost 2 bases and the J gene lost 2 bases, with 10 bases spanning the gap. Germline V CDR1 and CDR2: MNHEY, SMNVEV (reference sequence). The CDR3 spells CASSLGGETYEQYF. CDR3 in DNA: TGTGCCAGCAGTTTAGGCGGGGAGACCTACGAGCAGTACTTC.

The CDR3 region has the DNA TGCGCCAGCAGCCAAGATGGAAGTAGCGGGAGGTCGAGCTCCTACGAGCAGTACTTC. Translated: CASSQDGSSGRSSSYEQYF. V gene TRBV4-1 combines with J gene TRBJ2-7, with 10 bases that match TRBD2. Germline loops: CDR1 MGHRA, CDR2 YSYEKL. Losses at the gene ends were 0 bases for V and 0 bases for J; bases not matched to a gene: 11. There are 19 residues in the CDR3.

This clone turned up a few times. In nucleotides, the CDR3 is TGTGCCAGTTGGGGCAGGAATATGAACACTGAAGCTTTCTTT. Translating it yields CASWGRNMNTEAFF. V is TRBV19 and J is TRBJ1-1, with a tentative D call TRBD1 (5 bases). The CDR3 has 14 residues. V dropped 8 bases and J dropped 0 bases, with 13 bases sitting between them. The germline CDR1 and CDR2 sequences are LNHDA and SQIVND (reference sequence).